This record looks at one T cell receptor (beta chain) sequence and its context. As yet, its antigen is unknown. This sample was taken from a study of cytomegalovirus exposure and HLA in healthy donors. The study, taken as a whole, reports: Among the most significant clusters, several appeared linked to common viral pathogens in a later analysis. For TCR beta chains, V- and J-gene trimming was later linked to a missense DCLRE1C variant.

Germline CDR1 and CDR2: LNHDA and SQIVND (reference sequence). The CDR3 is 14 amino acids. The ends were cut back, 6 bases at V and 5 bases at J, with 13 bases in the middle. Primers: 60 Vbeta forward and 13 Jbeta reverse. Profiling relied on immunoSEQ multiplex PCR, and the TCRdb table lists in-frame clones only, not all of them. Recorded for this sample: more than 100,000 clones. The TCR sequence derives from a woman aged 40 to 50 in good health and CMV-seronegative. V usage is TRBV19 and J usage is TRBJ1-4; maybe TRBD1 (6 bases). Specimen: PBMCs. The CDR3 DNA reads TGTGCCAGTAGCCCTGGACAGCAGAATGAAAAACTGTTTTTT. Its translation is CASSPGQQNEKLFF.